A selection of T cell receptor beta chains follows, all from one sample in a study of blood T cell repertoires in COVID-19. Profiling relied on immunoSEQ multiplex PCR, and the TCRdb table lists in-frame clones only, not all of them. The sample consists of a few hundred thousand clones, roughly 88% of them appearing once. The specimen was peripheral blood. The receptors stem from a woman aged 25 to 39 with COVID-19, enrolled during active disease. Each CDR3 is given with its conserved first and last residue. A D gene is named only where the DNA matches it firmly. Size is omitted from some rows. Given values are once, few, many or a class for expanded clones.

d_call: TRBD2
clone_size: NA
v_call: TRBV5-4
j_call: TRBJ2-7
cdr3_aa: CASSLAGRDPYEQYF
cdr3_nt: TGTGCCAGCAGCTTGGCTGGGAGGGATCCCTACGAGCAGTACTTC

d_call: TRBD2
clone_size: NA
v_call: TRBV27
j_call: TRBJ2-1
cdr3_aa: CASSLIAGVNNEQFF
cdr3_nt: TGTGCCAGCAGTTTAATAGCGGGAGTGAACAATGAGCAGTTCTTC

d_call: TRBD1
clone_size: NA
v_call: TRBV19
j_call: TRBJ1-6
cdr3_aa: CASMSGTGVGSPLHF
cdr3_nt: TGTGCCAGTATGTCAGGGACAGGGGTAGGTTCACCCCTCCACTTT

d_call: TRBD1
clone_size: NA
v_call: TRBV5-1
j_call: TRBJ2-7
cdr3_aa: CASRTGAEQYF
cdr3_nt: TGCGCCAGCAGGACAGGGGCGGAGCAGTACTTC

d_call: NA
clone_size: NA
v_call: TRBV6-6
j_call: TRBJ2-2
cdr3_aa: CASKDYQYTGELFF
cdr3_nt: TGTGCCAGCAAGGACTACCAATACACCGGGGAGCTGTTTTTT

d_call: TRBD1
clone_size: NA
v_call: TRBV6-6
j_call: TRBJ1-5
cdr3_aa: CASRQTGGSQPQHF
cdr3_nt: TGTGCCAGCAGGCAGACAGGGGGCAGTCAGCCCCAGCATTTT

d_call: NA
clone_size: NA
v_call: TRBV28
j_call: TRBJ2-7
cdr3_aa: CASSPGLASREQYF
cdr3_nt: TGTGCCAGCAGCCCCGGACTCGCTTCGAGGGAGCAGTACTTC

d_call: TRBD1
clone_size: NA
v_call: TRBV28
j_call: TRBJ1-5
cdr3_aa: CASRPEGAVSPSNQPQHF
cdr3_nt: TGTGCCAGCAGACCCGAGGGGGCCGTCAGCCCTAGCAATCAGCCCCAGCATTTT

d_call: TRBD1
clone_size: NA
v_call: TRBV7-2
j_call: TRBJ1-5
cdr3_aa: CASSTGTGVGQPQHF
cdr3_nt: TGTGCCAGCAGCACCGGGACAGGGGTGGGACAGCCCCAGCATTTT

d_call: TRBD1
clone_size: NA
v_call: TRBV6-5
j_call: TRBJ1-1
cdr3_aa: CASSRQGLMNTEAFF
cdr3_nt: TGTGCCAGCAGTCGACAGGGACTCATGAACACTGAAGCTTTCTTT

d_call: NA
clone_size: NA
v_call: TRBV4-2
j_call: TRBJ2-1
cdr3_aa: CASSQDLDSSSYNEQFF
cdr3_nt: TGTGCCAGCAGCCAAGATCTCGACTCCTCATCCTACAATGAGCAGTTCTTC

d_call: NA
clone_size: NA
v_call: TRBV12-5
j_call: TRBJ2-5
cdr3_aa: CASGRDTQETQYF
cdr3_nt: TGTGCTAGTGGTCGGGACACCCAAGAGACCCAGTACTTC

d_call: NA
clone_size: few
v_call: TRBV3-1/TRBV3-2
j_call: TRBJ1-1
cdr3_aa: CASSQGARTEAFF
cdr3_nt: TGTGCCAGCAGCCAGGGGGCGAGGACTGAAGCTTTCTTT

d_call: TRBD1
clone_size: NA
v_call: TRBV10-3
j_call: TRBJ1-2
cdr3_aa: CAIREGQESNYGYTF
cdr3_nt: TGTGCCATCAGAGAGGGACAGGAGTCTAACTATGGCTACACCTTC

d_call: TRBD1
clone_size: NA
v_call: TRBV14
j_call: TRBJ2-5
cdr3_aa: CASSQEGTGPQETQYF
cdr3_nt: TGTGCCAGCAGCCAAGAAGGGACAGGTCCCCAAGAGACCCAGTACTTC

d_call: NA
clone_size: NA
v_call: TRBV27
j_call: TRBJ1-5
cdr3_aa: CASSLDRFNQPQHF
cdr3_nt: TGTGCCAGCAGTCTAGACAGATTCAATCAGCCCCAGCATTTT

d_call: NA
clone_size: NA
v_call: TRBV28
j_call: TRBJ2-1
cdr3_aa: CASREFPGEQFF
cdr3_nt: TGTGCCAGCAGGGAGTTTCCAGGGGAGCAGTTCTTC

d_call: TRBD1
clone_size: NA
v_call: TRBV11-3
j_call: TRBJ2-3
cdr3_aa: CASSTGQGTDTQYF
cdr3_nt: TGTGCCAGCAGCACCGGACAGGGCACAGATACGCAGTATTTT

d_call: NA
clone_size: NA
v_call: TRBV24-1
j_call: TRBJ2-1
cdr3_aa: CATSDRRTDYNEQFF
cdr3_nt: TGTGCCACCAGTGATCGTAGGACAGACTACAATGAGCAGTTCTTC

d_call: NA
clone_size: NA
v_call: TRBV5-4
j_call: TRBJ2-1
cdr3_aa: CASSLGQVVNEQFF
cdr3_nt: TGTGCCAGCAGCTTGGGGCAGGTGGTTAATGAGCAGTTCTTC

d_call: NA
clone_size: NA
v_call: TRBV6-5
j_call: TRBJ1-2
cdr3_aa: CASSYMPGDYGYTF
cdr3_nt: TGTGCCAGCAGTTACATGCCGGGGGACTATGGCTACACCTTC

d_call: TRBD1
clone_size: NA
v_call: TRBV2
j_call: TRBJ1-2
cdr3_aa: CASKTGTGSYGYTF
cdr3_nt: TGTGCCAGCAAGACCGGGACAGGCTCCTATGGCTACACCTTC

d_call: NA
clone_size: NA
v_call: TRBV7-6
j_call: TRBJ2-7
cdr3_aa: CASVETPSSYEQYF
cdr3_nt: TGTGCCAGCGTGGAGACCCCTAGCTCCTACGAGCAGTACTTC

d_call: NA
clone_size: NA
v_call: TRBV27
j_call: TRBJ1-3
cdr3_aa: CASSFLPPSSGNTIYF
cdr3_nt: TGTGCCAGCAGTTTCCTCCCCCCGTCCTCTGGAAACACCATATATTTT

d_call: NA
clone_size: NA
v_call: TRBV7-7
j_call: TRBJ2-2
cdr3_aa: CAVLGRDTGELFF
cdr3_nt: TGTGCCGTTCTCGGGCGGGACACCGGGGAGCTGTTTTTT

d_call: NA
clone_size: NA
v_call: TRBV5-5
j_call: TRBJ1-5
cdr3_aa: CASSLGDMGNQPQHF
cdr3_nt: TGTGCCAGCAGCTTGGGAGACATGGGCAATCAGCCCCAGCATTTT

d_call: NA
clone_size: NA
v_call: TRBV19
j_call: TRBJ1-2
cdr3_aa: CASRTGATNYGYTF
cdr3_nt: TGTGCCAGTAGGACAGGCGCGACTAACTATGGCTACACCTTC

d_call: TRBD1
clone_size: NA
v_call: TRBV30
j_call: TRBJ1-5
cdr3_aa: CAWSAGGSHQPQHF
cdr3_nt: TGTGCCTGGAGTGCAGGGGGCAGTCATCAGCCCCAGCATTTT

d_call: TRBD1
clone_size: NA
v_call: TRBV5-1
j_call: TRBJ1-2
cdr3_aa: CASSSRSNTGVNYGYTF
cdr3_nt: TGCGCCAGCAGCTCGCGCTCGAATACAGGGGTAAACTATGGCTACACCTTC

d_call: NA
clone_size: NA
v_call: TRBV6-1
j_call: TRBJ1-2
cdr3_aa: CASSGKQGMSTRFHGYTF
cdr3_nt: TGTGCCAGCAGTGGTAAACAGGGTATGTCGACCCGTTTTCATGGCTACACCTTC

d_call: TRBD1
clone_size: NA
v_call: TRBV5-1
j_call: TRBJ1-1
cdr3_aa: CASRGQGEATEAFF
cdr3_nt: TGCGCCAGCAGGGGTCAGGGGGAAGCCACTGAAGCTTTCTTT

d_call: TRBD2
clone_size: NA
v_call: TRBV2
j_call: TRBJ2-1
cdr3_aa: CASSEGSAGARNEQFF
cdr3_nt: TGTGCCAGCAGTGAAGGTTCGGCGGGAGCCCGCAATGAGCAGTTCTTC

d_call: NA
clone_size: NA
v_call: TRBV5-1
j_call: TRBJ2-5
cdr3_aa: CASSVVVQGETQYF
cdr3_nt: TGCGCCAGCAGCGTTGTCGTCCAGGGGGAGACCCAGTACTTC

d_call: NA
clone_size: NA
v_call: TRBV5-1
j_call: TRBJ1-2
cdr3_aa: CASSFVFQDYGYTF
cdr3_nt: TGCGCCAGCAGCTTTGTGTTTCAGGACTATGGCTACACCTTC

d_call: NA
clone_size: NA
v_call: TRBV2
j_call: TRBJ1-4
cdr3_aa: CASSGDLTNEKLFF
cdr3_nt: TGTGCCAGCAGTGGGGACTTAACTAATGAAAAACTGTTTTTT

d_call: TRBD1
clone_size: NA
v_call: TRBV10-2
j_call: TRBJ1-4
cdr3_aa: CASSGDRGRPNEKLFF
cdr3_nt: TGCGCCAGCAGTGGCGACAGGGGGCGACCTAATGAAAAACTGTTTTTT

d_call: NA
clone_size: NA
v_call: TRBV30
j_call: TRBJ1-5
cdr3_aa: CAWSVRQGTKPQHF
cdr3_nt: TGTGCCTGGAGTGTACGCCAGGGGACGAAGCCCCAGCATTTT

d_call: NA
clone_size: NA
v_call: TRBV19
j_call: TRBJ1-4
cdr3_aa: CASRGGYEKLFF
cdr3_nt: TGTGCCAGTCGTGGAGGATATGAAAAACTGTTTTTT

d_call: TRBD1
clone_size: NA
v_call: TRBV11-3
j_call: TRBJ2-1
cdr3_aa: CASSLGTDDRGHNEQFF
cdr3_nt: TGTGCCAGCAGCTTAGGGACCGATGACAGGGGCCACAATGAGCAGTTCTTC

d_call: NA
clone_size: NA
v_call: TRBV5-1
j_call: TRBJ2-2
cdr3_aa: CASSLKTGNTGELFF
cdr3_nt: TGCGCCAGCAGCCTTAAAACAGGGAACACCGGGGAGCTGTTTTTT